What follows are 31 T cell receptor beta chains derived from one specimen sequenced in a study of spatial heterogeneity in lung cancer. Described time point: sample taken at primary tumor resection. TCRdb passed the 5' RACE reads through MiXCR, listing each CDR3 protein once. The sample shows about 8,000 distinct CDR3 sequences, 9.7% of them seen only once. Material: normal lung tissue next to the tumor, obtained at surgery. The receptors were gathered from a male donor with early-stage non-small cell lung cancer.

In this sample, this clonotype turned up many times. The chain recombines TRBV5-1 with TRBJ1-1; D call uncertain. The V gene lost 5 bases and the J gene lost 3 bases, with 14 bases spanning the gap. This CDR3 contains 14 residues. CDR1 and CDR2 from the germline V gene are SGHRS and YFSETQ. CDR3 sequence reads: CASRDGPADTEAFF. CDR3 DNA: TGCGCCAGCAGGGACGGCCCCGCGGACACTGAAGCTTTCTTT.

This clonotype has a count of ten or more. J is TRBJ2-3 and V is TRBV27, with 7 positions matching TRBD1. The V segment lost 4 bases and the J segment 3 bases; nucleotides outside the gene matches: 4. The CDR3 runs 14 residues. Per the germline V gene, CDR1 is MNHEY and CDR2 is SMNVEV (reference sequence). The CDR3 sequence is CASSSQGQTDTQYF. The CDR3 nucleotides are TGTGCCAGCAGTTCACAGGGGCAAACAGATACGCAGTATTTT.

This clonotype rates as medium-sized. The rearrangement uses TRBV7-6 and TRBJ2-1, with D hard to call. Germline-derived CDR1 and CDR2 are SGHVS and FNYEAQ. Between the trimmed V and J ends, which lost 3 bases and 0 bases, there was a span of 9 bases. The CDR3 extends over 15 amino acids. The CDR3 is CASSFRSSSYNEQFF. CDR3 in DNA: TGTGCCAGCAGCTTTCGGTCAAGCTCCTACAATGAGCAGTTCTTC.

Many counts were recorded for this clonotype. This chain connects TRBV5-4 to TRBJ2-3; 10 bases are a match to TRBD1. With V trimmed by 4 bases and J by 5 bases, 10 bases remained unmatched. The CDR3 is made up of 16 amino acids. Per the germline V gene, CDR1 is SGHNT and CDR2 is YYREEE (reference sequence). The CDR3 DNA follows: TGTGCCAGCAGCCCAGGGACAGGGGAGGTCGGAGATACGCAGTATTTT. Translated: CASSPGTGEVGDTQYF.

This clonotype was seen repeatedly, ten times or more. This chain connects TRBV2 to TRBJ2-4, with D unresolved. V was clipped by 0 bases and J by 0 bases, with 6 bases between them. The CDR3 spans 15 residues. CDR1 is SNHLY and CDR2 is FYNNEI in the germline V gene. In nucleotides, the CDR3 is TGTGCCAGCAGTGAAGCTGGTAGAGCCAAAAACATTCAGTACTTC. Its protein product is CASSEAGRAKNIQYF.

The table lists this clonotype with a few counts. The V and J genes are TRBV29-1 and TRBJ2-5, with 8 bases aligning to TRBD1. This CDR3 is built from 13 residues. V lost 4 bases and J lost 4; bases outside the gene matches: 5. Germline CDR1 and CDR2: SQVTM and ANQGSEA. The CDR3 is CSVGTGPRETQYF. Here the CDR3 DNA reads TGCAGCGTTGGGACAGGGCCGCGAGAGACCCAGTACTTC.

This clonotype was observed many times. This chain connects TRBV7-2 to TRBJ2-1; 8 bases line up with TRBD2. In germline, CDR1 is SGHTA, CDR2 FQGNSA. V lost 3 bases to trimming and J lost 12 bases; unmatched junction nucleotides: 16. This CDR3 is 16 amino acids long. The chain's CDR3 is CASSFTGTRSGLGQFF. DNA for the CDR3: TGTGCCAGCAGCTTTACCGGGACTAGATCGGGTTTAGGGCAGTTCTTC. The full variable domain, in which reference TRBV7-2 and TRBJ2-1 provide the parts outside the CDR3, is GAGVSQSPSNKVTEKGKDVELRCDPISGHTALYWYRQSLGQGLEFLIYFQGNSAPDKSGLPSDRFSAERTGGSVSTLTIQRTQQEDSAVYLCASSFTGTRSGLGQFFGPGTRLTVL.

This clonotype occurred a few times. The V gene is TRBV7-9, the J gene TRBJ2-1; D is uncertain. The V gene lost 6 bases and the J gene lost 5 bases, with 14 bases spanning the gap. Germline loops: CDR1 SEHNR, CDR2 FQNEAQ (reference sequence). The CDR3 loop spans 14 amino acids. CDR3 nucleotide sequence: TGTGCCAGCAGTTCCCTCGCAGCCAACAATGAGCAGTTCTTC. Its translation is CASSSLAANNEQFF.

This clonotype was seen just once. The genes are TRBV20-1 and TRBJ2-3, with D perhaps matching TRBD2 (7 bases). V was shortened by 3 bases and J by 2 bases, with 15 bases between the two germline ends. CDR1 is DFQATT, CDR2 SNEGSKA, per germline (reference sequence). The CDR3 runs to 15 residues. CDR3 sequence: CSASLEGGDTDTQYF. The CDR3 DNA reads TGCAGTGCTAGCTTAGAGGGGGGGGACACAGATACGCAGTATTTT.

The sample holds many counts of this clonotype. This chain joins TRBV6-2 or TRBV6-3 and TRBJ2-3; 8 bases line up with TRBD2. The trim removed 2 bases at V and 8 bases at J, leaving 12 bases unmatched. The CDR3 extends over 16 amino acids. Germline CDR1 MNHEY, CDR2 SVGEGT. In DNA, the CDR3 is TGTGCCAGCAGTTACCGCGAGGGTCTGGCGGGGGGTACGCAGTATTTT. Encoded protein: CASSYREGLAGGTQYF.

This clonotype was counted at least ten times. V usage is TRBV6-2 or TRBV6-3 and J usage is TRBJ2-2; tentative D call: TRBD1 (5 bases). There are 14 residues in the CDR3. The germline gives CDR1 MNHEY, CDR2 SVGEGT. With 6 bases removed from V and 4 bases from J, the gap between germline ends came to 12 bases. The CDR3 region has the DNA TGTGCCAGCAGCGACAGTCCCTTCACCGGGGAGCTGTTTTTT. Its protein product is CASSDSPFTGELFF.

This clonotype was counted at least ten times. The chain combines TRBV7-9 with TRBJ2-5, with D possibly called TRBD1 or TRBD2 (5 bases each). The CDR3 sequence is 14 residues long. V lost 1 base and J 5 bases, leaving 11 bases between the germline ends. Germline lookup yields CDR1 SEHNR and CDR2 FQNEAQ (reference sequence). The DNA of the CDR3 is TGTGCCAGCAGCTTAGTTGGGGGAAAGGAGACCCAGTACTTC. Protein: CASSLVGGKETQYF.

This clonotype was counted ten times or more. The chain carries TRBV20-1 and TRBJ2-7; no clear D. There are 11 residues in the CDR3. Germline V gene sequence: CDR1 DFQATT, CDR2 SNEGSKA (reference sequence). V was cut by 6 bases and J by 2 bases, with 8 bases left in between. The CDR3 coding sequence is TGCAGTGCCGCTGAGACCTACGAGCAGTACTTC. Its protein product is CSAAETYEQYF.

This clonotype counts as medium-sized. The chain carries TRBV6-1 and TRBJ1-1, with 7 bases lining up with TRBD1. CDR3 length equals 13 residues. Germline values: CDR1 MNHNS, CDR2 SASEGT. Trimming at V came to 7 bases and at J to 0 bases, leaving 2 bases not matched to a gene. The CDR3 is CASKGQLNTEAFF. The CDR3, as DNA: TGTGCCAGCAAGGGACAGTTGAACACTGAAGCTTTCTTT.

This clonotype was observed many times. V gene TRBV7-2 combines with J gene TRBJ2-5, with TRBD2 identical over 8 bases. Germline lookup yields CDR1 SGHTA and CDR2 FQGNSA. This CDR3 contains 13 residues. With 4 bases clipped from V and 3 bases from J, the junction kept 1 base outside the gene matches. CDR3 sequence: CASSSLAEETQYF. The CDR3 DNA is TGTGCCAGCAGCTCACTAGCGGAAGAGACCCAGTACTTC.

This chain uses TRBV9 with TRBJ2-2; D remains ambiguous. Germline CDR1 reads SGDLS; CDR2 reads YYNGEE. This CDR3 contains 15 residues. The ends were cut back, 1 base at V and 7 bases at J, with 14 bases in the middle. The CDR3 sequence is CASSVRGDGGGELFF. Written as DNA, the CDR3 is TGTGCCAGCAGCGTACGTGGGGATGGTGGCGGGGAGCTGTTTTTT.

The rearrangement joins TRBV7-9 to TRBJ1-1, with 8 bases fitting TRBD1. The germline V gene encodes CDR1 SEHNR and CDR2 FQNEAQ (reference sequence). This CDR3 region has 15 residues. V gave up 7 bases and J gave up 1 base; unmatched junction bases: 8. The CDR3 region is CASTSQGATNTEAFF. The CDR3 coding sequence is TGTGCCAGCACATCTCAGGGGGCTACGAACACTGAAGCTTTCTTT.

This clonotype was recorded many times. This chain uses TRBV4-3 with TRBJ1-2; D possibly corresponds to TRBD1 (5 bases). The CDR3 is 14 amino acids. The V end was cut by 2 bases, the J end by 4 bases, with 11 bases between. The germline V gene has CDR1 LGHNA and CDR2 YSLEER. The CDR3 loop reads CASSQTQAAYGYTF. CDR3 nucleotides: TGCGCCAGCAGCCAAACACAGGCCGCCTATGGCTACACCTTC.

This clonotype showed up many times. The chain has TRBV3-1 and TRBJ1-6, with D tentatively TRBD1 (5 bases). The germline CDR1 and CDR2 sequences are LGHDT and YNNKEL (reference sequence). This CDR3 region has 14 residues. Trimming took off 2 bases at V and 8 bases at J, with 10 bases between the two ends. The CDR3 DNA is TGTGCCAGCAGCCAACGTGACAGAGATTCACCCCTCCACTTT. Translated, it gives CASSQRDRDSPLHF.

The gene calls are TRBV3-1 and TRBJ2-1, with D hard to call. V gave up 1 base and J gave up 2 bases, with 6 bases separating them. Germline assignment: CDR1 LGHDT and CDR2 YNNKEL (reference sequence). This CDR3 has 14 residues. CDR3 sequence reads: CASSQGLPYNEQFF. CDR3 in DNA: TGTGCCAGCAGCCAAGGGCTTCCCTACAATGAGCAGTTCTTC.

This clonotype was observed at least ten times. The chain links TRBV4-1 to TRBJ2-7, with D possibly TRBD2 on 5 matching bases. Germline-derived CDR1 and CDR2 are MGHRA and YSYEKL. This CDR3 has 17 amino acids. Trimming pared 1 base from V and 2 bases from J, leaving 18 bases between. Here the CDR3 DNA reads TGCGCCAGCAGCCAAGTCCACCGTCCCGAGGGAGCCTACGAGCAGTACTTC. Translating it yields CASSQVHRPEGAYEQYF.

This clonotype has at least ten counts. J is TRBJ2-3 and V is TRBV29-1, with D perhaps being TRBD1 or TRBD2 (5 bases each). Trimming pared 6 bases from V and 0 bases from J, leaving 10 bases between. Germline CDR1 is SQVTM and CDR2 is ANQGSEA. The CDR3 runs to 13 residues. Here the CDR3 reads CSVSGPSTDTQYF. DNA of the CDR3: TGCAGCGTCTCGGGACCTAGCACAGATACGCAGTATTTT.

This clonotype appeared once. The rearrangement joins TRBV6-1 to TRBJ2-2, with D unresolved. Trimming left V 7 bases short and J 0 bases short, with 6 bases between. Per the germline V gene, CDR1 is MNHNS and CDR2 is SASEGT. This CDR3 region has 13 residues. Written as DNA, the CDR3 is TGTGCCAGCATGTCTGCGAACACCGGGGAGCTGTTTTTT. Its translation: CASMSANTGELFF.

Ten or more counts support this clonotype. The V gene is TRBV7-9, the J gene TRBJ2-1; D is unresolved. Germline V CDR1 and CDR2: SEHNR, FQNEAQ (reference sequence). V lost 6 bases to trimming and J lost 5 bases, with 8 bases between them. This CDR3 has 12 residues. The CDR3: CASRFYNNEQFF. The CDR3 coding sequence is TGTGCCAGCAGGTTCTATAACAATGAGCAGTTCTTC.

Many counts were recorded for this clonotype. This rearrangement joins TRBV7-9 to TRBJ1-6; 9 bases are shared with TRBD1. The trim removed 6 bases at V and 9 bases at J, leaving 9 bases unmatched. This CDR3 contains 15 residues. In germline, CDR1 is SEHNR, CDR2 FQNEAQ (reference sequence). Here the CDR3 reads CASSTTGGVSSPLHF. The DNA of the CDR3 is TGTGCCAGCAGTACCACAGGGGGCGTAAGTTCACCCCTCCACTTT.

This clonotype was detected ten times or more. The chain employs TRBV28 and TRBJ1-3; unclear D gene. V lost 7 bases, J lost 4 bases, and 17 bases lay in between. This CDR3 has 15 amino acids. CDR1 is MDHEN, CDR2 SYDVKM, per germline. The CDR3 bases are TGTGCCAGCAAACTCTCAATTGGGAGCGGAAACACCATATATTTT. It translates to CASKLSIGSGNTIYF. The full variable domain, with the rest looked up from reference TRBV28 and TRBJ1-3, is DVKVTQSSRYLVKRTGEKVFLECVQDMDHENMFWYRQDPGLGLRLIYFSYDVKMKEKGDIPEGYSVSREKKERFSLILESASTNQTSMYLCASKLSIGSGNTIYFGEGSWLTVV.

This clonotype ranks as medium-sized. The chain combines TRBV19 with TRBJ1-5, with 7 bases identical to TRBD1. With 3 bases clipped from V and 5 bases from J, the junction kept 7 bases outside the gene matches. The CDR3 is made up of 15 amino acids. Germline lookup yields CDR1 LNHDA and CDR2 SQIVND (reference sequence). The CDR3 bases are TGTGCCAGTAGTATGACAGGGAAGGACGATCAGCCCCAGCATTTT. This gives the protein CASSMTGKDDQPQHF.

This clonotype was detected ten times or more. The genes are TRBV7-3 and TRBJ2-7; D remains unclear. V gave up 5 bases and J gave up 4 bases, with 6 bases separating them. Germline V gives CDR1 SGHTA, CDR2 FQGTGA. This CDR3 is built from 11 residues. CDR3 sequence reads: CASSRDYEQYF. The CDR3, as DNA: TGTGCCAGCAGCCGTGATTACGAGCAGTACTTC.

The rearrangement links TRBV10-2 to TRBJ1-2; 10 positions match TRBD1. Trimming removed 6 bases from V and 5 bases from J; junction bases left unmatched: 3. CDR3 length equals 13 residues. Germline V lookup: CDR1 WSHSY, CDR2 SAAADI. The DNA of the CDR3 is TGCGCCAGCAGCGGGACAGGGGAATATGGCTACACCTTC. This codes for CASSGTGEYGYTF.

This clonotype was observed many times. The CDR3 spells CASSLQGAGANVLTF. CDR3 nucleotide sequence: TGTGCCAGCAGTTTACAGGGGGCTGGGGCCAACGTCCTGACTTTC. The chain combines TRBV12-3 or TRBV12-4 with TRBJ2-6; 7 nucleotides line up with TRBD1. The junction had 0 bases not matched to a gene; V was cut back by 2 bases and J by 2 bases. CDR3 length: 15 amino acids.

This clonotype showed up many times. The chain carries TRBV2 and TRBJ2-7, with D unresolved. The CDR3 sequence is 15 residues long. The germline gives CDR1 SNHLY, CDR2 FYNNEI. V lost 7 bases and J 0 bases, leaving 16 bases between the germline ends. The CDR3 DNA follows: TGTGCCAGCATGGGTACCAGCGCTAGCTCCTACGAGCAGTACTTC. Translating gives CASMGTSASSYEQYF.